This entry is about one TCR beta chain. CDR3 size: 13 residues. The germline V gene has CDR1 SGDLS and CDR2 YYNGEE. The V end lost 2 bases, the J end lost 4 bases, and 9 bases lay between the germline ends. This entry comes from a study of blood T cell repertoires in COVID-19. Study information: Some COVID-19 samples were acute and others convalescent; all came from the United States, Italy and Spain.

Sequenced by immunoSEQ multiplex PCR; TCRdb stores in-frame clones only, minus some. The table has 200,000 to 250,000 clones, 87% seen once; the top ten hold 9.5% to 15%. The material sequenced was peripheral blood. The chain combines TRBV9 with TRBJ1-2; D remains ambiguous. The sequence was collected from a woman between 18 and 29 years old who had recovered from COVID-19. The CDR3 nucleotides read TGTGCCAGCAGCGTGGAGGACGCCTATGGCTACACCTTC. The encoded protein is CASSVEDAYGYTF.